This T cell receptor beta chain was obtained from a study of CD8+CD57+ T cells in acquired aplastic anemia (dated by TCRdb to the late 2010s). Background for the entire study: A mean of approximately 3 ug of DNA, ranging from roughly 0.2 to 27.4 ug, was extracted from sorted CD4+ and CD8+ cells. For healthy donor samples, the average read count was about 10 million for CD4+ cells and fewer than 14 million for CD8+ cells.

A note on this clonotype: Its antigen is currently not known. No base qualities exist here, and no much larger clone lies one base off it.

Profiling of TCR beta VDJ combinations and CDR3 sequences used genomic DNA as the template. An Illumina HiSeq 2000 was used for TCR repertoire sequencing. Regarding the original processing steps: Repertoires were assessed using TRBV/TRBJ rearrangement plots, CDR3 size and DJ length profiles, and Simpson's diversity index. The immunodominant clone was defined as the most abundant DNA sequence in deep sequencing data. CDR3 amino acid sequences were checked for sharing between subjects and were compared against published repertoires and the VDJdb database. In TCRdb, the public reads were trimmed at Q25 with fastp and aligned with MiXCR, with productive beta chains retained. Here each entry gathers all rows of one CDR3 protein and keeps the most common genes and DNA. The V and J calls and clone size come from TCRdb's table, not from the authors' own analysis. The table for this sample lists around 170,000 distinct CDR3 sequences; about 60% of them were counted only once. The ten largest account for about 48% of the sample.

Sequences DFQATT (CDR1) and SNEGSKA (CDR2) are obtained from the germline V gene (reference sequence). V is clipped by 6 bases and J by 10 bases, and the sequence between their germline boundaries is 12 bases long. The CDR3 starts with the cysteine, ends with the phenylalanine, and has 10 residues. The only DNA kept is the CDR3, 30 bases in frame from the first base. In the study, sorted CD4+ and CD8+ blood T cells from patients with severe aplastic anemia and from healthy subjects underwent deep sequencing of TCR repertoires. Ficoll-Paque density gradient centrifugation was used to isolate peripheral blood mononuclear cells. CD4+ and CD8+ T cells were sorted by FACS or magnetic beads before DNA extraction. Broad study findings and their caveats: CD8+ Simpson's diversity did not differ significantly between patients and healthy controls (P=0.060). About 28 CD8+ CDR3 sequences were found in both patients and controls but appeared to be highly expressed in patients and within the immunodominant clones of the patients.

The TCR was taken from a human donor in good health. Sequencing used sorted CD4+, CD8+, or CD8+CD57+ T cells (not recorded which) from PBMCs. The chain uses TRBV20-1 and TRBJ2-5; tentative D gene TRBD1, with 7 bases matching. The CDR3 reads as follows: CSAARGDQYF. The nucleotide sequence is TGCAGTGCGGCCAGGGGGGACCAGTACTTC.